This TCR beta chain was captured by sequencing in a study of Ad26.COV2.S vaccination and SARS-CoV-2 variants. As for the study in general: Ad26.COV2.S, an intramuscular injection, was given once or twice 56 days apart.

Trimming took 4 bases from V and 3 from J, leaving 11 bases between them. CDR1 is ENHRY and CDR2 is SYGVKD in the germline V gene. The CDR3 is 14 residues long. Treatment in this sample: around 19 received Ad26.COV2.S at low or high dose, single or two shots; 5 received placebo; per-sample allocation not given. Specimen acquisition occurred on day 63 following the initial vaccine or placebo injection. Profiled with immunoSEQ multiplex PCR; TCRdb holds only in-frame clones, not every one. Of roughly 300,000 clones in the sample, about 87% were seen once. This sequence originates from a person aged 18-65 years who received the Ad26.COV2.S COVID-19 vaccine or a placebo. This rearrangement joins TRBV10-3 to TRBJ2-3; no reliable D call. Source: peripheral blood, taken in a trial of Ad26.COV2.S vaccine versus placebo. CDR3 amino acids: CAISGPSSTDTQYF. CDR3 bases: TGTGCCATCAGTGGGCCGTCGTCAACAGATACGCAGTATTTT.